This T cell receptor (beta chain) was retrieved from a study of CD8 T cells in Susac syndrome. It was with random hexamers that about 0.45 to 1 ug RNA was reverse transcribed. TCR beta CDR3 was amplified by immunoSEQ covering 54 Vbeta and 13 Jbeta. TCRdb re-called the immunoSEQ multiplex PCR reads with MiXCR, one entry per CDR3 protein. Altogether some 150,000 distinct CDR3 sequences are present, approximately 94% being singletons, with the ten largest covering 0.065% to 0.1%. Both CD4+ and CD8+ T cells were negatively isolated, and TEMRA cells underwent FACS enrichment. Per the germline V gene, CDR1 is LNHDA and CDR2 is SQIVND (reference sequence). The V gene lost 7 bases and the J gene lost 6 bases, with 8 bases spanning the gap. The CDR3 is 11 residues long.

The source of this sequence is a human donor in good health. The chain combines TRBV19 with TRBJ2-3; D ambiguous. Sequences were obtained from CD4+ T cells from PBMCs. Written as DNA, the CDR3 is TGTGCCAGTACCATGGGGGATACGCAGTATTTT. The encoded protein is CASTMGDTQYF.